This T cell receptor beta chain emerged from a study of beta chain features in type 1 diabetes. Study outcomes and limitations: Using cDNA template may skew counts toward highly expressing activated cells. At VDJ recombination sites, type 1 diabetes patients had fewer insertions and more deleted nucleotides.

Trimming stripped 5 bases from V and 0 bases from J, with 7 bases between. The CDR3 consists of 13 residues. In germline, CDR1 is SGHDT, CDR2 YYEEEE. Sorting produced populations that all topped 98% purity. All of the isolated RNA was reverse transcribed, so expressed TCRB transcripts were sequenced. Some clones are missing from TCRdb's copy, which holds only in-frame ones; the method was immunoSEQ multiplex PCR. The profile covers 150,000 or so clones, with roughly 10% appearing a single time and 0.55% to 0.75% taken by the ten largest. This clone was detected a few times. As yet, its antigen is unknown.

This sequence originates from a woman aged 40-49 years in good health. Sequenced input: central memory CD4+ T cells from blood. The V call is TRBV5-6, the J call TRBJ2-3; maybe TRBD2 (5 bases). CDR3 bases: TGTGCCAGCAGAGCGGACAGCACAGATACGCAGTATTTT. Its translation is CASRADSTDTQYF.